This T cell receptor (beta chain) appears in the sequencing data of a study of identical twins. TCRdb reprocessed the 5' RACE reads with MiXCR, giving one entry per CDR3 protein. The top ten hold approximately 0.25% of the sample, which has 1.5 million to 2 million distinct CDR3 sequences, about 30% seen once. A few counts support this clonotype. The antigen is not known. Study observations and caveats: Findings came from cross-sectional statistics, without long-term follow-up of donors. Insertions were fewer in abundant cord blood beta clonotypes, whereas memory repertoires showed none of this pattern.

V dropped 1 base and J dropped 6; count of bases not matched to a gene: 4. This CDR3 comprises 13 residues. Germline V gives CDR1 DFQATT, CDR2 SNEGSKA (reference sequence). The source is a newborn girl in good health. Sequencing was performed on cord blood. This chain uses TRBV20-1 with TRBJ1-2, with TRBD1 matching over 8 bases. The CDR3 loop is CSARGGQGHGYTF. Written as DNA, the CDR3 is TGCAGTGCTAGAGGTGGACAGGGACATGGCTACACCTTC.